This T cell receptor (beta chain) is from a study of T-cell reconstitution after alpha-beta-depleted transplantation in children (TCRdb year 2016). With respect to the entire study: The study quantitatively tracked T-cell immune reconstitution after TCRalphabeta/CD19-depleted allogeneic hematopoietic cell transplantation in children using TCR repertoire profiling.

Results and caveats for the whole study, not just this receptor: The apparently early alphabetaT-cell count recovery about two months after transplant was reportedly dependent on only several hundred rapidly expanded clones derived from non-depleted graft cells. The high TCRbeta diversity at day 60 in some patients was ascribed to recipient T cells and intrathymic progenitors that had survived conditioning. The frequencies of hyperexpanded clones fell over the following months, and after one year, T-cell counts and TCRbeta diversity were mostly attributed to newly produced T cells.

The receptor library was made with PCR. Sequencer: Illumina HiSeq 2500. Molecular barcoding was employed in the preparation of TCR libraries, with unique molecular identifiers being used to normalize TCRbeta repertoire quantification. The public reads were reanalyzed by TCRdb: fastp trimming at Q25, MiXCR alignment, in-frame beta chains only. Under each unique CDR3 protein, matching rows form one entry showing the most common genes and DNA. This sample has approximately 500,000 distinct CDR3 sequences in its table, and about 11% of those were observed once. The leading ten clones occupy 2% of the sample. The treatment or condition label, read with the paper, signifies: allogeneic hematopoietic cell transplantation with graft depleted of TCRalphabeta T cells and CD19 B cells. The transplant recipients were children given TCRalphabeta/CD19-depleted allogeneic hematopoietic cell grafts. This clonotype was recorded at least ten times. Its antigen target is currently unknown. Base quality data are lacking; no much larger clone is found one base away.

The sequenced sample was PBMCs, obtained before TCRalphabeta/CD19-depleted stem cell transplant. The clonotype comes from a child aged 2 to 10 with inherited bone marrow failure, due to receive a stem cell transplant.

The CDR3 protein sequence reads: CSVAHTSDQPQHF. The nucleotides read TGCAGCGTCGCCCACACCTCTGATCAGCCCCAGCATTTT. The sequence links TRBV29-1 to TRBJ1-5; the D gene cannot be named for sure. V loses 6 bases of germline sequence and J loses 5 bases, and the interval between the two ends is 14 bases. Per the germline V gene, SQVTM is the CDR1 and ANQGSEA is the CDR2. The CDR3, cysteine through phenylalanine, is 13 amino acids long. CDR3 DNA is the only sequence kept; it has 39 bases, read in frame from the first base.